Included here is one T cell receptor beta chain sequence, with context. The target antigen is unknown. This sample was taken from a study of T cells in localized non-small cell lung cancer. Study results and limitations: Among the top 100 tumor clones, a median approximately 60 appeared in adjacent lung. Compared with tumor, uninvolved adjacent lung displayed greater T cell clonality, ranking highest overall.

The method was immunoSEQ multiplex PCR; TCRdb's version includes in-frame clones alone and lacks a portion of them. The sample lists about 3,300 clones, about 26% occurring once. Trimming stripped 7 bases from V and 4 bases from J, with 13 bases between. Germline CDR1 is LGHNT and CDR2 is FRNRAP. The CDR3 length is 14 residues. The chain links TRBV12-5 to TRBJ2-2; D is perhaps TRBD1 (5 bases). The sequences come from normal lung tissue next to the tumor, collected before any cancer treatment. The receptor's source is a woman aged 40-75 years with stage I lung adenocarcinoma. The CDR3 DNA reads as TGTGCTAGTGCCCCGGACACCGTCACCGGGGAGCTGTTTTTT. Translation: CASAPDTVTGELFF. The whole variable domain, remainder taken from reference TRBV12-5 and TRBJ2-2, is DARVTQTPRHKVTEMGQEVTMRCQPILGHNTVFWYRQTMMQGLELLAYFRNRAPLDDSGMPKDRFSAEMPDATLATLKIQPSEPRDSAVYFCASAPDTVTGELFFGEGSRLTVL.